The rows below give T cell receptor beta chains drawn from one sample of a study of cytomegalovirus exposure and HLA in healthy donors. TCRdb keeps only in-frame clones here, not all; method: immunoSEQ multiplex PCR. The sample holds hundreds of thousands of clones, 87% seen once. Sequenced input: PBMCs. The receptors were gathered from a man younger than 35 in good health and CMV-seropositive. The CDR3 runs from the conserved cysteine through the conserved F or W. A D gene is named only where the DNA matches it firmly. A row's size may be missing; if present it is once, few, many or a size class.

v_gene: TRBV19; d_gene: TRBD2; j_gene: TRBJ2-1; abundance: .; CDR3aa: CASSIQAGGHNEQFF; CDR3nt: TGTGCCAGTAGTATACAAGCGGGAGGTCACAATGAGCAGTTCTTC
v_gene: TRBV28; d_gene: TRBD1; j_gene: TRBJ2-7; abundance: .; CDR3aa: CASSRSTGGPYEQYF; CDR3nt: TGTGCCAGCAGCCGGTCGACAGGGGGTCCCTACGAGCAGTACTTC
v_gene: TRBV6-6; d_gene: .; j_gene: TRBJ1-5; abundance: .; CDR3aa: CASTHPGNNQPQHF; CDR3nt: TGTGCCAGCACCCACCCAGGGAACAATCAGCCCCAGCATTTT
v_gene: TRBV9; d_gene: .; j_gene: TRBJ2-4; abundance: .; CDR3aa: CASSDDRTGNIQYF; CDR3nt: TGTGCCAGCAGCGACGACAGGACTGGAAACATTCAGTACTTC
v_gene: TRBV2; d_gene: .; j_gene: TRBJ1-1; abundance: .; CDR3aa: CASSEAVRSTEAFF; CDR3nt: TGTGCCAGCAGTGAAGCGGTAAGGTCCACTGAAGCTTTCTTT
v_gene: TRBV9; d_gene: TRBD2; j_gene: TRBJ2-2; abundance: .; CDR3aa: CASSVGLAGRTGELFF; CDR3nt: TGTGCCAGCAGCGTCGGACTAGCGGGACGGACCGGGGAGCTGTTTTTT
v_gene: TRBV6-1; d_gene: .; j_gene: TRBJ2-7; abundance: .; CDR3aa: CASSLGVGYEQYF; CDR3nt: TGTGCCAGCTCCCTGGGCGTGGGGTACGAGCAGTACTTC
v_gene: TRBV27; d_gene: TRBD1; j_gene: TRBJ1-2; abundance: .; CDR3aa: CASSFRDRGRGYTF; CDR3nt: TGTGCCAGCAGTTTCCGGGACAGGGGACGTGGCTACACCTTC
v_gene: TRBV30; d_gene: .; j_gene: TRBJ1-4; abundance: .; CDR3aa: CAWSTARVDEKLFF; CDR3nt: TGTGCCTGGAGTACGGCCAGGGTTGATGAAAAACTGTTTTTT
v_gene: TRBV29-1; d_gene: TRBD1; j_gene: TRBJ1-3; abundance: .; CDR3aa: CAGGTAAGNTIYF; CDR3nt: TGCGCGGGGGGGACAGCCGCTGGAAACACCATATATTTT
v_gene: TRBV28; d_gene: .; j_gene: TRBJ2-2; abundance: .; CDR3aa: CASSLEGELFF; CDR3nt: TGTGCCAGCAGTTTAGAAGGGGAGCTGTTTTTT
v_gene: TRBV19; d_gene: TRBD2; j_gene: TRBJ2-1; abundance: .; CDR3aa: CASSPSGASSYNEQFF; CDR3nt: TGTGCCAGTAGCCCTAGCGGGGCGAGCTCCTACAATGAGCAGTTCTTC
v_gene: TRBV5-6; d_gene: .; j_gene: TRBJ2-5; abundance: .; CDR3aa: CASSLGGRINFGETQYF; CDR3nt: TGTGCCAGCAGCTTGGGGGGGAGGATCAACTTTGGAGAGACCCAGTACTTC
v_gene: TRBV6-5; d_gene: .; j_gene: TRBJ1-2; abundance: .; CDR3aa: CASTYGSGAFYGYTF; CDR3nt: TGTGCCAGCACCTACGGGTCGGGGGCCTTCTATGGCTACACCTTC
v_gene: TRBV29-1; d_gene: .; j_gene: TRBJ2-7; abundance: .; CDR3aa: CSVGVASSYEQYF; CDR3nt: TGCAGCGTTGGGGTAGCGTCCTCCTACGAGCAGTACTTC
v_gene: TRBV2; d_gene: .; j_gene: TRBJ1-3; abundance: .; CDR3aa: CASRSEVSGNTIYF; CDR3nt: TGTGCCAGCAGATCGGAGGTCTCTGGAAACACCATATATTTT
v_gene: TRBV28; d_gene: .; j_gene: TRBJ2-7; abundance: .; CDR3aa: CASSPQLSLRGTYEQYF; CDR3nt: TGTGCCAGCAGTCCTCAGTTGTCCCTCCGCGGCACCTACGAGCAGTACTTC
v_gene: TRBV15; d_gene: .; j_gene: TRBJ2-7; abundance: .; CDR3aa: CATSRAWGYEQYF; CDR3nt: TGTGCCACCAGCAGAGCTTGGGGGTACGAGCAGTACTTC
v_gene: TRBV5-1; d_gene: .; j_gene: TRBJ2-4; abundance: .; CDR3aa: CASSPQGASGNIQYF; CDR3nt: TGCGCCAGCAGCCCCCAAGGAGCGAGCGGAAACATTCAGTACTTC
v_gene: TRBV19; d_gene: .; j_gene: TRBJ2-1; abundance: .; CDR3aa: CASTFGRDVNYNEQFF; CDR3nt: TGTGCCAGCACCTTTGGGCGGGACGTCAACTACAATGAGCAGTTCTTC
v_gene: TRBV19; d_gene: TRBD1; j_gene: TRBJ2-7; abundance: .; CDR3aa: CASSPLDRGSHYEQYF; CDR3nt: TGTGCCAGTAGTCCACTCGACAGGGGGTCACACTACGAGCAGTACTTC
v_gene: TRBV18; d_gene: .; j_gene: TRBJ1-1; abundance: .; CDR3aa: CASSPTSENTEAFF; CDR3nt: TGTGCCAGCTCACCAACTTCAGAAAACACTGAAGCTTTCTTT
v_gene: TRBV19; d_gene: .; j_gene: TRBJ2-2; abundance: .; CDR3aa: CASSSLRSNTGELFF; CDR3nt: TGTGCCAGTAGTAGCCTGAGGTCGAACACCGGGGAGCTGTTTTTT
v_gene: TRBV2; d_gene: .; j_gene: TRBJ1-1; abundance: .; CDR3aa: CANGQNTEAFF; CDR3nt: TGTGCCAACGGACAGAACACTGAAGCTTTCTTT
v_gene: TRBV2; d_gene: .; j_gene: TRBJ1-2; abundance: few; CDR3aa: CASSEWGRDGYTF; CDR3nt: TGTGCCAGCAGTGAATGGGGGCGGGATGGCTACACCTTC
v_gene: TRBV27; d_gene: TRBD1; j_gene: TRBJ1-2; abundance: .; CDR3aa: CASSEGQGRYGYTF; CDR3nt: TGTGCCAGCAGTGAGGGACAGGGAAGATATGGCTACACCTTC
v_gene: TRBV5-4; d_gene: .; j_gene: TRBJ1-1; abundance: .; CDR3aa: CASSLGPNTEAFF; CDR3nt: TGTGCCAGCAGCTTGGGACCCAACACTGAAGCTTTCTTT
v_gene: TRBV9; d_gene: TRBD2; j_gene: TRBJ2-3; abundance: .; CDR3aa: CASSATGTSSTDTQYF; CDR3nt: TGTGCCAGCAGCGCCACCGGGACTAGCAGCACAGATACGCAGTATTTT
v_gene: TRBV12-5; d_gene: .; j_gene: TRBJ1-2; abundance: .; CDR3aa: CASGLKQGAYGYTF; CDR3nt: TGTGCTAGTGGTTTAAAACAGGGAGCTTATGGCTACACCTTC
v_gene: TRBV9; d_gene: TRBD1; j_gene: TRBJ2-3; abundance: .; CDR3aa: CASSQGQGLETQYF; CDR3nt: TGTGCCAGCAGCCAGGGACAGGGGTTGGAAACGCAGTATTTT
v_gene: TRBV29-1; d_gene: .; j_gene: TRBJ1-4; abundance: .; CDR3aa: CSVVAGSEKLFF; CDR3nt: TGCAGCGTTGTGGCAGGGTCTGAAAAACTGTTTTTT
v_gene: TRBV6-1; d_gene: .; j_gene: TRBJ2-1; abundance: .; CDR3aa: CASIEGEGWPYNEQFF; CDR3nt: TGTGCCAGCATTGAGGGCGAAGGGTGGCCCTACAATGAGCAGTTCTTC
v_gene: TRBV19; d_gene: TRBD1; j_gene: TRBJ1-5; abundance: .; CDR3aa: CASSTGTGYNQPQHF; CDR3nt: TGTGCCAGTAGTACGGGGACAGGATACAATCAGCCCCAGCATTTT
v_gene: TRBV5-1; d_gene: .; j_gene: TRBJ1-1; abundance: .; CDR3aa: CASTGENTEAFF; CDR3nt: TGCGCCAGCACCGGGGAGAACACTGAAGCTTTCTTT
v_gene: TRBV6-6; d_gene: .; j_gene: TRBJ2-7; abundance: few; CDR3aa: CARGPGVYEQYF; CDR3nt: TGTGCCAGAGGGCCTGGAGTCTACGAGCAGTACTTC
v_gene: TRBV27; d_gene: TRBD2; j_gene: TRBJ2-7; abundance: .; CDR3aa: CASSSGGAYEQYF; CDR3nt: TGTGCCAGCAGTTCGGGGGGGGCGTACGAGCAGTACTTC
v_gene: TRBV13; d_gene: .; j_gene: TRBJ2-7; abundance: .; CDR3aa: CASSLAPRRVPSYEQYF; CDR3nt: TGTGCCAGCAGCTTAGCCCCACGGAGGGTACCTTCCTACGAGCAGTACTTC
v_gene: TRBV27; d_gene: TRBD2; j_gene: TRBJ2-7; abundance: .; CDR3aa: CASSLSGGVYEQYF; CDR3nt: TGTGCCAGCAGTTTATCGGGAGGGGTCTACGAGCAGTACTTC
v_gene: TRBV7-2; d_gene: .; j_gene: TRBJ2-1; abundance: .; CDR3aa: CASRLGRSRDGYNEQFF; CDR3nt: TGTGCCAGCAGACTCGGACGTTCCCGGGACGGATACAATGAGCAGTTCTTC
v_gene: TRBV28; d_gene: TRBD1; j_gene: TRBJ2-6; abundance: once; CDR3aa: CASSSGTDFSGANVLTF; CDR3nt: TGTGCCAGCAGTTCCGGGACAGACTTCTCTGGGGCCAACGTCCTGACTTTC
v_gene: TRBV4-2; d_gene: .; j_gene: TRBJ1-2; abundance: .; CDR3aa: CASSLRRGDGYTF; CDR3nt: TGTGCCAGCAGCCTCCGCCGGGGGGACGGCTACACCTTC
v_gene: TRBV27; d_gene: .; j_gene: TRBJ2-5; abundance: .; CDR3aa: CASRGLPIETQYF; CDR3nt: TGTGCCAGCCGGGGACTCCCCATAGAGACCCAGTACTTC
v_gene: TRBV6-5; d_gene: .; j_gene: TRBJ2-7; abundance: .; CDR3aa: CASSYASVAYEQYF; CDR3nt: TGTGCCAGCAGTTACGCTAGCGTCGCCTACGAGCAGTACTTC
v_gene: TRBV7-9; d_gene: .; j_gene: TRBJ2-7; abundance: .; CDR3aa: CASSFDQRLSYEQYF; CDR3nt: TGTGCCAGCAGCTTCGACCAGCGGCTCTCCTACGAGCAGTACTTC
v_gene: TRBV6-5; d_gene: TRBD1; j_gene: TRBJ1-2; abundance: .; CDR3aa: CASSSMRGHGYTF; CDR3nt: TGTGCCAGCAGCAGCATGAGGGGGCACGGCTACACCTTC
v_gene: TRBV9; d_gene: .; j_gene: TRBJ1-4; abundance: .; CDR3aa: CASSAGPSNEKLFF; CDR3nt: TGTGCCAGCAGCGCGGGACCGAGTAATGAAAAACTGTTTTTT
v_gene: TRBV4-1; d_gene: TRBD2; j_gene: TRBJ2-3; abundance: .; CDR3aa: CASSQAVGGIGDTQYF; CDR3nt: TGCGCCAGCAGCCAAGCGGTGGGAGGGATAGGAGATACGCAGTATTTT
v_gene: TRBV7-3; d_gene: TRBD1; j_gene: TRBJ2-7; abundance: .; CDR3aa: CASSHGTAYEQYF; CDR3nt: TGTGCCAGCAGCCACGGGACAGCCTACGAGCAGTACTTC
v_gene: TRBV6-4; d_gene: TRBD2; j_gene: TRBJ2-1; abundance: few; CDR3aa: CASSDRGEMPYNEQFF; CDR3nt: TGTGCCAGCAGTGACCGGGGGGAGATGCCCTACAATGAGCAGTTCTTC
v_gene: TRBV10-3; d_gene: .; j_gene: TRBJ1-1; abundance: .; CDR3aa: CAISESSGVTATEAFF; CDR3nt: TGTGCCATCAGTGAGTCGTCGGGAGTGACGGCCACTGAAGCTTTCTTT
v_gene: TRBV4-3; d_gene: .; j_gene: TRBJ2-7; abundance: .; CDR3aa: CASSQELEYEQYF; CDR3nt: TGCGCCAGCAGCCAAGAGTTGGAATACGAGCAGTACTTC
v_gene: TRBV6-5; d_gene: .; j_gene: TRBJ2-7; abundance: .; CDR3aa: CASTNARQGGTEQYF; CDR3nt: TGTGCCAGCACCAACGCCAGGCAGGGAGGAACCGAGCAGTACTTC
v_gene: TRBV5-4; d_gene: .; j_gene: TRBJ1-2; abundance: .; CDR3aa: CASSSGGRRYGYTF; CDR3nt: TGTGCCAGCAGCTCGGGGGGACGGCGCTATGGCTACACCTTC
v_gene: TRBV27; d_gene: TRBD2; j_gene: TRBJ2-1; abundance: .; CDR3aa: CASRGLAGGRYEQFF; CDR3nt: TGTGCCAGCAGGGGACTAGCGGGAGGAAGGTATGAGCAGTTCTTC
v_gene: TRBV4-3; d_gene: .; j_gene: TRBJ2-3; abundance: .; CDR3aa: CASSQSRGTDTQYF; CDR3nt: TGCGCCAGCAGCCAATCGCGAGGCACAGATACGCAGTATTTT
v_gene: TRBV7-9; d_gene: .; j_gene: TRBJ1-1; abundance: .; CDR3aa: CASSPLNTEAFF; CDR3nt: TGTGCCAGCAGCCCCCTTAACACTGAAGCTTTCTTT
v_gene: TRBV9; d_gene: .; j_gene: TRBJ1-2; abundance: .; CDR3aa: CASSVGGAGQTYGYTF; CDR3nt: TGTGCCAGCAGCGTAGGAGGTGCAGGACAAACCTATGGCTACACCTTC
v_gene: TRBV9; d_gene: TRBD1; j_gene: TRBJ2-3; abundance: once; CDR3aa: CASGWDSYPDTQYF; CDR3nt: TGTGCCAGCGGATGGGACAGCTATCCTGATACGCAGTATTTT
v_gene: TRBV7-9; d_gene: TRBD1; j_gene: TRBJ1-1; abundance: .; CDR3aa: CASSGRQGHTEAFF; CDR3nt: TGTGCCAGCAGCGGACGACAGGGACACACTGAAGCTTTCTTT